This TCR beta chain derives from a study of T-cell reconstitution after alpha-beta-depleted transplantation in children. Study-wide points: At one year after transplant, newly produced T cells mostly accounted for T-cell counts and diversity. Alpha-beta T cells present about two months after transplant were reported to originate from several hundred expanded graft clones.

This clonotype was recorded at least ten times. What it binds is unknown. Preparation of the TCRbeta library used unique molecular identifiers. TCRdb recomputed calls from the PCR reads with MiXCR, one row per CDR3 protein. The sample contains around 500,000 distinct CDR3 sequences, roughly 23% of which appear only once. CDR3 length equals 13 residues. Between the trimmed V and J ends, which lost 5 bases and 1 base, there was a span of 11 bases. Germline CDR1 SQVTM, CDR2 ANQGSEA. The V and J genes are TRBV29-1 and TRBJ1-1, with unresolved D. This receptor was taken from a boy less than two years old who had a stem cell transplant for acute myeloid leukemia, so the T cells may come from the graft donor. Sequencing was performed on PBMCs, mostly from graft donor cells, taken 360 days after TCRalphabeta/CD19-depleted stem cell transplant. The CDR3 sequence is CSVSGGPNTEAFF. The CDR3 nucleotides read TGCAGCGTTTCGGGAGGGCCGAACACTGAAGCTTTCTTT.